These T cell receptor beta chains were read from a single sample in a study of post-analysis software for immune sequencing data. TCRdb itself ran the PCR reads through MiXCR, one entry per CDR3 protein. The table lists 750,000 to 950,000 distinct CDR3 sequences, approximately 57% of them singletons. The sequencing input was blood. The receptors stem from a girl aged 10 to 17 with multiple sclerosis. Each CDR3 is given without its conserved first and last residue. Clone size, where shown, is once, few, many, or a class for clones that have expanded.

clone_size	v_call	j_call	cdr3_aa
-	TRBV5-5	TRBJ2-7	ASSWFHSGQDYEQY
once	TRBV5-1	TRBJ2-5	ASSLLRVGTWEQY
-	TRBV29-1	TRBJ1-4	SAREANEKLF
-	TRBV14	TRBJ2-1	ASSQGTIFNEQF
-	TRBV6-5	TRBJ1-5	ASSFSVFDQPQH
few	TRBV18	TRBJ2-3	ASSPRGPADTQY
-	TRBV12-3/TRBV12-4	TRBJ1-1	ASSSGQGVVGAF
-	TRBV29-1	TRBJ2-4	SVEGGVRWLLAKNIQY
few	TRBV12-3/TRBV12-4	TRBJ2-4	ASSSTGGQRLVQY
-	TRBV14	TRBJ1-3	ASSQVRDTVSGNTIY
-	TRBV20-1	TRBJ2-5	SARGDAAGTQY
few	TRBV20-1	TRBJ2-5	SARPRRRDRGQETQY
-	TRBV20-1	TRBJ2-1	SARILLTGLGDEQF
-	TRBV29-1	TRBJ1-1	SYRQGNTEAF
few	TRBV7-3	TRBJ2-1	ASSLTGLNEQF
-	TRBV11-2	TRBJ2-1	ASSLLTLSYNEQF
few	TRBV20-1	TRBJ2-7	SASLPSAGAGYEQY
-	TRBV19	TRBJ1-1	ASRSTGGTEAF
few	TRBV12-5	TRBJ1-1	ASGPGEGAVNTEAF
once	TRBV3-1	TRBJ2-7	ASSHPSGGTYEQY
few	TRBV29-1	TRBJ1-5	SVEGDNSNQPQH
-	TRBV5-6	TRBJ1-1	ASSLPPGVENTEAF
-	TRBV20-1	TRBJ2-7	SADGQGVNEQY
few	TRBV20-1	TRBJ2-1	SAGLAGGRSEEQF
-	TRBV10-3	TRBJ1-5	AISLDRGRNQPQH
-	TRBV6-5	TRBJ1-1	ASSYPGRSEAF
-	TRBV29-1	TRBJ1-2	SVRAGDRYGYT
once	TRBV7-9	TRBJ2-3	ASSLGESSGITDTQY
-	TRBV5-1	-	ASSLMGLGFVEQY
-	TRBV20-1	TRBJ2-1	SALDRGRTREQF
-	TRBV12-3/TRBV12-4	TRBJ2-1	ASSPGTSGGYNEQF
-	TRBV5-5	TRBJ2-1	ASSLGAGQSEQF
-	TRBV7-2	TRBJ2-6	ASSLLLSGANVLT
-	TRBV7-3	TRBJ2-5	ASSRHNGEEQY
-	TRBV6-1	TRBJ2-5	ASSEGTVMKETQY
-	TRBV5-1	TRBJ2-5	ASSPTSGGPQETQY
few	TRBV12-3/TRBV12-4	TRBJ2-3	ASTLGTSGTDTQY
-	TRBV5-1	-	ASSNPNRADEQY
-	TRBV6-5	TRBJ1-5	ASSRATGSNQPQH
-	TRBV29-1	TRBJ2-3	SVARGLAGIDTQY
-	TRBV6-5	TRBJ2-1	ASSYQAPGPFSYNEQF
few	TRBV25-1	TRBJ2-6	ASSETGITSGANVLT
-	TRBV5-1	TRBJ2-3	ASSMVPHQGTQY
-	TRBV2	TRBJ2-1	ASTDGRLAGLNEQF
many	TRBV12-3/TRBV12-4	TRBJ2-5	ASSFDRPARGRMGETQY
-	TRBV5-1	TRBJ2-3	ASSQGSFTGSRADTQY
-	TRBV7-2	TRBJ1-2	ASSENPGVNYGYT
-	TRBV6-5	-	ASSSRGAWGETQY
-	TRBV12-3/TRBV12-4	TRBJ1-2	ASKDRGRGYGYT
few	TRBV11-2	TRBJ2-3	ASSGRGARTDTQY
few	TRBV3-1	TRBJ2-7	ASSQELRGIHEQY
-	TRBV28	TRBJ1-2	ASSLRTGGAGYT